This T cell receptor beta chain was sequenced during a study of lymphopenia after photon versus proton radiotherapy. General study findings and limits: After the lymphocyte nadir, photon-treated repertoires showed oligoclonal expansion, especially of CD8+ Temra cells. Under photons, naive T cells and diversity fell while effector/memory populations rose. In patients who died, overall survival fell as post-nadir TCR diversity dropped more. Better survival with proton therapy was suggested as possible, not demonstrated.

The data were produced by immunoSEQ multiplex PCR, yet TCRdb's version contains in-frame clones alone and is incomplete. The table has 150,000 to 200,000 clones, more than 85% seen once. This CDR3 is built from 14 residues. V lost 2 bases, J lost 7 bases, and 14 bases lay in between. Germline CDR1 is SEHNR and CDR2 is FQNEAQ (reference sequence). On this clone: As yet, its antigen is unknown.

The V and J genes are TRBV7-9 and TRBJ1-1; D remains unclear. The clonotype was recovered from a man between 50 and 59 years old with gastric cancer. The sequencing used peripheral blood, collected from a patient treated with photon-based radiotherapy. CDR3 DNA sequence: TGTGCCAGCAGCTTATATACAGCGAACGATGAAGCTTTCTTT. Translation: CASSLYTANDEAFF. The full variable domain, in which reference TRBV7-9 and TRBJ1-1 provide the parts outside the CDR3, is DTGVSQNPRHKITKRGQNVTFRCDPISEHNRLYWYRQTLGQGPEFLTYFQNEAQLEKSRLLSDRFSAERPKGSFSTLEIQRTEQGDSAMYLCASSLYTANDEAFFGQGTRLTVV.